A selection of T cell receptor beta chains follows, all from one sample in a study of cytomegalovirus exposure and HLA in healthy donors. Method: immunoSEQ multiplex PCR; TCRdb's copy keeps in-frame clones and lacks some. The sample shows about 64,000 clones, approximately 80% of them seen only once. The material sequenced was PBMCs. The receptors stem from a man younger than 35 in good health and CMV-seropositive. CDR3s include the opening cysteine and the closing phenylalanine or tryptophan. Each record gives: V gene, clone size, D gene, J gene, CDR3 DNA, CDR3 protein. D genes are given only for firm matches. Rows may omit the clone size; those that give it use once, few, many or a size class.

v_call: TRBV7-7
clone_size: .
d_call: .
j_call: TRBJ2-3
cdr3_nt: TGTGCTAGCAGCTTAGGGCACAAAGATACGCAGTATTTT
cdr3_aa: CASSLGHKDTQYF

v_call: TRBV4-2
clone_size: .
d_call: .
j_call: TRBJ1-2
cdr3_nt: TGTGCCAGCAGCCAAGATCTAGGGGATGGCTACACCTTC
cdr3_aa: CASSQDLGDGYTF

v_call: TRBV6-4
clone_size: .
d_call: TRBD2
j_call: TRBJ2-3
cdr3_nt: TGTGCCAGCAGTGATAAACTAGCGGGGGGGCCAGATACGCAGTATTTT
cdr3_aa: CASSDKLAGGPDTQYF

v_call: TRBV2
clone_size: .
d_call: .
j_call: TRBJ2-7
cdr3_nt: TGTGCCAGCACCGGCGGCTTGTACGAGCAGTACTTC
cdr3_aa: CASTGGLYEQYF

v_call: TRBV4-2
clone_size: .
d_call: .
j_call: TRBJ2-1
cdr3_nt: TGTGCCAGCAGCCAAGAATTTGCAGCTAGCTCCTACAATGAGCAGTTCTTC
cdr3_aa: CASSQEFAASSYNEQFF

v_call: TRBV6-6
clone_size: .
d_call: TRBD2
j_call: TRBJ2-7
cdr3_nt: TGTGCCAGCCGAAGACTAGCGGGGAACTACGAGCAGTACTTC
cdr3_aa: CASRRLAGNYEQYF

v_call: TRBV9
clone_size: .
d_call: .
j_call: TRBJ1-5
cdr3_nt: TGTGCCAGCAGCGTAGACTCGGGATTCGGACAGCCCCAGCATTTT
cdr3_aa: CASSVDSGFGQPQHF

v_call: TRBV4-1
clone_size: .
d_call: .
j_call: TRBJ1-6
cdr3_nt: TGCGCCAGCAGCCAAGTAGACAGGAATAATTCACCCCTCCACTTT
cdr3_aa: CASSQVDRNNSPLHF

v_call: TRBV19
clone_size: .
d_call: TRBD1
j_call: TRBJ1-2
cdr3_nt: TGTGCCAGTAGTATCGTCGGAGGGGGCTCTGGCTACACCTTC
cdr3_aa: CASSIVGGGSGYTF

v_call: TRBV2
clone_size: .
d_call: .
j_call: TRBJ1-1
cdr3_nt: TGTGCCAGCATCGAGGGAACTGAAGCTTTCTTT
cdr3_aa: CASIEGTEAFF

v_call: TRBV2
clone_size: few
d_call: .
j_call: TRBJ2-7
cdr3_nt: TGTGCCAGCAGTGATCCAACAAGCGGCTACGAGCAGTACTTC
cdr3_aa: CASSDPTSGYEQYF

v_call: TRBV19
clone_size: once
d_call: TRBD1
j_call: TRBJ1-1
cdr3_nt: TGTGCCAGTAGTCCCTCCCCCTGGACAGGGGGCCTTATGAACACTGAAGCTTTCTTT
cdr3_aa: CASSPSPWTGGLMNTEAFF

v_call: TRBV30
clone_size: .
d_call: TRBD1
j_call: TRBJ1-2
cdr3_nt: TGTGCCGGGACAGGGGGCGGCTATGGCTACACCTTC
cdr3_aa: CAGTGGGYGYTF

v_call: TRBV7-6
clone_size: .
d_call: TRBD1
j_call: TRBJ1-3
cdr3_nt: TGTGCCAGCAGCCCGGCCGGGACAGGGACGTCTGGAAACACCATATATTTT
cdr3_aa: CASSPAGTGTSGNTIYF

v_call: TRBV29-1
clone_size: .
d_call: .
j_call: TRBJ2-1
cdr3_nt: TGCAGCGTTGAAGTCCTGGGGGCGGGTGAGCAGTTCTTC
cdr3_aa: CSVEVLGAGEQFF

v_call: TRBV2
clone_size: .
d_call: .
j_call: TRBJ2-7
cdr3_nt: TGTGCCAGCAGTGAATCTGCACTCTCCTTCTACGAGCAGTACTTC
cdr3_aa: CASSESALSFYEQYF

v_call: TRBV29-1
clone_size: .
d_call: TRBD1
j_call: TRBJ1-1
cdr3_nt: TGCAGCGTTCTTCTGACAGGGTTTAACACTGAAGCTTTCTTT
cdr3_aa: CSVLLTGFNTEAFF

v_call: TRBV7-9
clone_size: .
d_call: .
j_call: TRBJ2-3
cdr3_nt: TGTGCCAGCAGCTTAGAAGCTACAGATACGCAGTATTTT
cdr3_aa: CASSLEATDTQYF

v_call: TRBV30
clone_size: .
d_call: TRBD1
j_call: TRBJ1-2
cdr3_nt: TGTGCCTGGAGTCTGGACAGGGGGCATGGCTACACCTTC
cdr3_aa: CAWSLDRGHGYTF

v_call: TRBV30
clone_size: .
d_call: .
j_call: TRBJ2-7
cdr3_nt: TGTGCCTCCTCCCCAGGGCCCTACGAGCAGTACTTC
cdr3_aa: CASSPGPYEQYF

v_call: TRBV27
clone_size: .
d_call: TRBD1
j_call: TRBJ2-7
cdr3_nt: TGTGCCAGCAGTTACAGGGGCCTAGCCTACGAGCAGTACTTC
cdr3_aa: CASSYRGLAYEQYF

v_call: TRBV28
clone_size: .
d_call: .
j_call: TRBJ1-1
cdr3_nt: TGTGCCAGCAGTCTCAGGGATGTGGGCACTGAAGCTTTCTTT
cdr3_aa: CASSLRDVGTEAFF

v_call: TRBV30
clone_size: .
d_call: .
j_call: TRBJ1-3
cdr3_nt: TGTGCCTGGAGTGCAAGTTTTGGTATCGGGTTT
cdr3_aa: CAWSASFGIGF

v_call: TRBV9
clone_size: .
d_call: .
j_call: TRBJ1-1
cdr3_nt: TGTGCCAGCAGCGTCTCAGGGAAAGGTGTCACTGAAGCTTTCTTT
cdr3_aa: CASSVSGKGVTEAFF

v_call: TRBV19
clone_size: .
d_call: .
j_call: TRBJ1-4
cdr3_nt: TGTGCCAGTAGTCTACAGGGCTTGACTGAAAAACTGTTTTTT
cdr3_aa: CASSLQGLTEKLFF

v_call: TRBV6-1
clone_size: .
d_call: .
j_call: TRBJ1-1
cdr3_nt: TGTGCCAGCAGTGAAATCTGGGGCAGGACCGGGACTGAAGCTTTCTTT
cdr3_aa: CASSEIWGRTGTEAFF

v_call: TRBV9
clone_size: once
d_call: .
j_call: TRBJ2-7
cdr3_nt: TGTGCCAGCAGCCCCTCACAAAAGGGGTACGAGCAGTACTTC
cdr3_aa: CASSPSQKGYEQYF

v_call: TRBV7-9
clone_size: .
d_call: TRBD2
j_call: TRBJ2-2
cdr3_nt: TGTGCCAGCAGCTTAGGAGCGGGAGGGAACGGGGAGCTGTTTTTT
cdr3_aa: CASSLGAGGNGELFF

v_call: TRBV29-1
clone_size: .
d_call: TRBD2
j_call: TRBJ2-1
cdr3_nt: TGCAGCGTTGTCCCTAGACTAGCGGGAGGTGAGCAGTTCTTC
cdr3_aa: CSVVPRLAGGEQFF

v_call: TRBV29-1
clone_size: .
d_call: .
j_call: TRBJ2-3
cdr3_nt: TGCAGCGTTGATCAAGAGGCTCTGTTCACAGATACGCAGTATTTT
cdr3_aa: CSVDQEALFTDTQYF

v_call: TRBV2
clone_size: .
d_call: .
j_call: TRBJ2-7
cdr3_nt: TGTGCCAGCACCTCACAGGGCTACGAGCAGTACTTC
cdr3_aa: CASTSQGYEQYF

v_call: TRBV6-5
clone_size: .
d_call: .
j_call: TRBJ1-1
cdr3_nt: TGTGCCAGCAGAGGGGTCATGAACACTGAAGCTTTCTTT
cdr3_aa: CASRGVMNTEAFF

v_call: TRBV29-1
clone_size: .
d_call: .
j_call: TRBJ2-3
cdr3_nt: TGCAGCGTCGATACAGGGAAGTTTGGTACGCAGTATTTT
cdr3_aa: CSVDTGKFGTQYF

v_call: TRBV29-1
clone_size: once
d_call: .
j_call: TRBJ2-3
cdr3_nt: TGCAGCGTTGCCAGGGCGGGCACAGATACGCAGTATTTT
cdr3_aa: CSVARAGTDTQYF

v_call: TRBV28
clone_size: .
d_call: .
j_call: TRBJ1-2
cdr3_nt: TGTGCCAGCAGTTTCGGCTCTCTGCCAGGGGCCGTCAACTATGGCTACACCTTC
cdr3_aa: CASSFGSLPGAVNYGYTF

v_call: TRBV25-1
clone_size: .
d_call: TRBD1
j_call: TRBJ1-6
cdr3_nt: TGTGCCAGCGTACCGGGACAGGGGTATGCACCCCTCCACTTT
cdr3_aa: CASVPGQGYAPLHF

v_call: TRBV7-9
clone_size: .
d_call: .
j_call: TRBJ2-7
cdr3_nt: TGTGCCAGCAGGAGACAGGAGCCTTACGAGCAGTACTTC
cdr3_aa: CASRRQEPYEQYF

v_call: TRBV30
clone_size: .
d_call: .
j_call: TRBJ2-1
cdr3_nt: TGTGCCTGGAGTGGAGGGATGGACAATGAGCAGTTCTTC
cdr3_aa: CAWSGGMDNEQFF

v_call: TRBV7-6
clone_size: .
d_call: TRBD1
j_call: TRBJ1-1
cdr3_nt: TGTGCCAGCAGTCCGACAGGGTCGGCTGAAGCTTTCTTT
cdr3_aa: CASSPTGSAEAFF

v_call: TRBV16
clone_size: .
d_call: TRBD1
j_call: TRBJ1-1
cdr3_nt: TGTGCCAGCAGCCAGGGACAGGGATGGACTGAAGCTTTCTTT
cdr3_aa: CASSQGQGWTEAFF

v_call: TRBV29-1
clone_size: .
d_call: .
j_call: TRBJ2-3
cdr3_nt: TGCAGCGTCCGGGGTCTAATCACAGATACGCAGTATTTT
cdr3_aa: CSVRGLITDTQYF

v_call: TRBV7-2
clone_size: .
d_call: .
j_call: TRBJ2-7
cdr3_nt: TGTGCCAGCAGCCTCCTTAAGAACAGGCACTACGAGCAGTACTTC
cdr3_aa: CASSLLKNRHYEQYF

v_call: TRBV7-2
clone_size: .
d_call: TRBD1
j_call: TRBJ2-7
cdr3_nt: TGTGCCAGCAGTCGGGACAGCCTCTACGAGCAGTACTTC
cdr3_aa: CASSRDSLYEQYF

v_call: TRBV7-9
clone_size: .
d_call: TRBD2
j_call: TRBJ2-1
cdr3_nt: TGTGCCAGCAGCCGGGGAGGGTTCGAGGGGTCCTACAATGAGCAGTTCTTC
cdr3_aa: CASSRGGFEGSYNEQFF

v_call: TRBV28
clone_size: .
d_call: TRBD2
j_call: TRBJ2-1
cdr3_nt: TGTGCCAGCAGTTCTGGGACTATTGAGCAGTTCTTC
cdr3_aa: CASSSGTIEQFF

v_call: TRBV2
clone_size: .
d_call: TRBD1
j_call: TRBJ2-1
cdr3_nt: TGTGCCAGCAGTGGCAAGGGACAGGGGCACAATGAGCAGTTCTTC
cdr3_aa: CASSGKGQGHNEQFF

v_call: TRBV5-4
clone_size: .
d_call: TRBD1
j_call: TRBJ1-1
cdr3_nt: TGTGCCAGCAGCCCCGGACAGGAGAACACTGAAGCTTTCTTT
cdr3_aa: CASSPGQENTEAFF

v_call: TRBV19
clone_size: once
d_call: TRBD1
j_call: TRBJ1-1
cdr3_nt: TGTGCCGCAGGGGGAATTAACACTGAAGCTTTCTTT
cdr3_aa: CAAGGINTEAFF

v_call: TRBV2
clone_size: .
d_call: TRBD1
j_call: TRBJ1-6
cdr3_nt: TGTGCCAGCAGTTACAGGGGGAGTATGGATTCACCCCTCCACTTT
cdr3_aa: CASSYRGSMDSPLHF